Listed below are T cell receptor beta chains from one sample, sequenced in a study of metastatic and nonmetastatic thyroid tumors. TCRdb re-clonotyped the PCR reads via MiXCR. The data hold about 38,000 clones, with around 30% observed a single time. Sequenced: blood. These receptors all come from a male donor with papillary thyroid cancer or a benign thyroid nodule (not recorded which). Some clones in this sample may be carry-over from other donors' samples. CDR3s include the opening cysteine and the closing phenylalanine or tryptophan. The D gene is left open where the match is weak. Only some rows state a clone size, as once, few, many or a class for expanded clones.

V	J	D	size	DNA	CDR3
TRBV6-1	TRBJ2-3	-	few	TGTGCCAGCAGTGATCGGGGGGCCGTCACGCAGTATTTT	CASSDRGAVTQYF
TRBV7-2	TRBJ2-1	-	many	TGTGCCAGCAGCTTAGATTGGCGGGTCGAGCAGTTCTTC	CASSLDWRVEQFF
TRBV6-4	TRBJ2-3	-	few	TGTGCCAGCAGTGCCGTGACAGGCACAGATACTCAGTATTTT	CASSAVTGTDTQYF
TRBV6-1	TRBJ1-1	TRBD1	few	TGTGCCAGCAGTCCTCAGGGGGCCACTGAAGCTTTCTTT	CASSPQGATEAFF
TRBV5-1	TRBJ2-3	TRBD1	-	TGCGCCAGCAGCGGAGAGACAGGGTTGGCAGATACGCAGTATTTT	CASSGETGLADTQYF
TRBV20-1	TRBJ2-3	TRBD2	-	TGCAGTGCCCAACTTAGCGGGGTGGATACGCAGTATTTT	CSAQLSGVDTQYF
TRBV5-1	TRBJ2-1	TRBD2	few	TGCGCCAGCAGCTTGGAACTAGCGGGTGGTGAGCAGTTCTTC	CASSLELAGGEQFF
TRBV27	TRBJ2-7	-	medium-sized	TGTGCCAGCAGTCTGGGCAGGGCCTACGAGCAGTACTTC	CASSLGRAYEQYF
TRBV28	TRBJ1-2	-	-	TGTGCCAGCAGTGCCTCAGGGGAGTATGGCTACACCTTC	CASSASGEYGYTF
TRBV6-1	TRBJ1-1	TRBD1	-	TGTGCCAGCAGCCCAGCAGACAGGGGGCGAGCTTTCTTT	CASSPADRGRAFF
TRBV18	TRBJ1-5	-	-	TGTGCCAGCTCGTTCGGAGATAGCAATCAGCCCCAGCATTTT	CASSFGDSNQPQHF
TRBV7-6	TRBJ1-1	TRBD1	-	TGTGCCAGCAGCTTGGACAGGAGGAGGGCTTTCTTT	CASSLDRRRAFF
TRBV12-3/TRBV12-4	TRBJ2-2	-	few	TGTGCCAGCACCCAGACCGGGGAGCTGTTTTTT	CASTQTGELFF
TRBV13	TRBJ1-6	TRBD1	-	TGTGCCAGCAGCTTCCATATACAGGGGTCCAGCTCCTATAATTCACCCCTCCACTTT	CASSFHIQGSSSYNSPLHF
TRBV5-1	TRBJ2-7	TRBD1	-	TGCGCCAGCAGCTTCAACAGGGGCCCACTTAGATACGAGCAGTACTTC	CASSFNRGPLRYEQYF
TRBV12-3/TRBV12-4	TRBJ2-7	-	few	TGTGCCAGCAGCCCCTGGGGGGTCGAGCAGTACTTC	CASSPWGVEQYF
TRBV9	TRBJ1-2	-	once	TGTGCCAGCAGCGTAGACGGGGGGGCGTCCGGCTACACCTTC	CASSVDGGASGYTF
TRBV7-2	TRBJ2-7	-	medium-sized	TGTGCCAGCAGCTTAGCGCCGGGACAAGCGCCGAGCTCCTACGAGCAGTACTTC	CASSLAPGQAPSSYEQYF
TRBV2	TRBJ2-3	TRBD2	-	TGTGCCAGCAGTCCTCGCGCAACTAGCGGGCTCACAGATACGCAGTATTTT	CASSPRATSGLTDTQYF
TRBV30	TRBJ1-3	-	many	TGTGCCTGGAGTGCCTCTAACACAGGGCCCAACACCATATATTTT	CAWSASNTGPNTIYF
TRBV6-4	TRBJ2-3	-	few	TGCGCCAGCAGTGAGAATGCTAGCACAGATACGCAGTATTTT	CASSENASTDTQYF
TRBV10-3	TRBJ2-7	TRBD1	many	TGTGCCATCAAAAACCCCCCGGGACAGGGGAACGAGCAGTACTTC	CAIKNPPGQGNEQYF
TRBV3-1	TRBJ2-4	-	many	TGTGCCAGCAGCCAAGGGGTTTTCGGAAACATTCAGTACTTC	CASSQGVFGNIQYF
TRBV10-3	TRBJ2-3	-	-	TGTGCCATCAGTGAGTCGGACTTCTCTAGCACAGATACGCAGTATTTT	CAISESDFSSTDTQYF
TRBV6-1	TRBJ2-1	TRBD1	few	TGTGCCAGCAGGCCCAGACAGGGCTACAATGAGCAGTTCTTC	CASRPRQGYNEQFF
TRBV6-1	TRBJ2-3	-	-	TGTGCCAGCAGTTCGGAGATTGATACGCAGTATTTT	CASSSEIDTQYF
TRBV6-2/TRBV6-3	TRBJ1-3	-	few	TGTGCCAGCAGTTACGTCGAGAGCTCTGGAAACACCATATATTTT	CASSYVESSGNTIYF
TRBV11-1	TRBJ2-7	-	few	TGTGCCAGCAGCCTAACCTCCGGGACACTATTATACGAGCAGTACTTC	CASSLTSGTLLYEQYF
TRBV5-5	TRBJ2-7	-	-	TGTGCCAGCAGCTTGGCCGGCGGTAGCACCTACGAGCAGTACTTC	CASSLAGGSTYEQYF
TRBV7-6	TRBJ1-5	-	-	TGTGCCAGCAGCTTAGGGGCGGCAGGTGCGGGGCAGCCCCAGCATTTT	CASSLGAAGAGQPQHF
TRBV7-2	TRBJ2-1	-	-	TGTGCCAGCAGCTCCAGCCTTTACAATGAGCAGTTCTTC	CASSSSLYNEQFF
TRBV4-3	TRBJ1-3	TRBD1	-	TGCGCCAGCAGCCAAGAGGTGGGACAGGGGTTTGGAAACACCATATATTTT	CASSQEVGQGFGNTIYF
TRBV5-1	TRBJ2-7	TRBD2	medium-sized	TGCGCCAGCAGCTCAGGGGGAACTAGCGGGATCTACGAGCAGTACTTC	CASSSGGTSGIYEQYF
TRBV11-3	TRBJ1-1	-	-	TGTGCCAGCAGCTTAGTCTCCTATGAAGCTTTCTTT	CASSLVSYEAFF
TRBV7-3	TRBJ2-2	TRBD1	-	TGTGCCAGCAGCTTAACTAGGGAGGATCCGGGACAGGGGGTCCCCGGGGAGCTGTTTTTT	CASSLTREDPGQGVPGELFF
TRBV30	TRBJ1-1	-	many	TGTGCCTGGAGTGGTGTGTTAAGGGGTGGAACTGAAGCTTTCTTT	CAWSGVLRGGTEAFF
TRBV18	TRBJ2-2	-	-	TGTGCCAGCTCACCACAAAGAGGGGTCAACACCGGGGAGCTGTTTTTT	CASSPQRGVNTGELFF
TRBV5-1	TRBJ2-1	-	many	TGCGCCAGCAGCTCGGATATGAGGGGTGAGCAGTTCTTC	CASSSDMRGEQFF
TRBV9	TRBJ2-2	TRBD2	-	TGTGCCAGTACCTGGTCGGGAGGTCCCGGTGGGGAGCTGTTTTTT	CASTWSGGPGGELFF
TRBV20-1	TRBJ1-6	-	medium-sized	TGCAGTGCTCGCCGGGGGGGATCCTATAATTCACCCCTCCACTTT	CSARRGGSYNSPLHF
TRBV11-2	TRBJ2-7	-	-	TGTGCCAGCAGCTTAAGGGCAGGACCCTACGAGCAGTACTTC	CASSLRAGPYEQYF
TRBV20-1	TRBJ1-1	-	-	TGCAGTGCTGAGCCTGGACCGATGAACACTGAAGCTTTCTTT	CSAEPGPMNTEAFF